The entry that follows covers one TCR beta chain sequence. The data were taken from a study of cytomegalovirus exposure and HLA in healthy donors. Trimming pared 2 bases from V and 5 bases from J, leaving 15 bases between. Germline CDR1 is SGHTA and CDR2 is FQGTGA. The CDR3 has 15 residues. PCR involved 60 Vbeta and 13 Jbeta primers. Measured with immunoSEQ multiplex PCR; TCRdb has only the in-frame clones, and not every one. This sample has 95,000 to 110,000 clones, with 76% found just once. The sequenced sample consisted of PBMCs. V is TRBV7-3 and J is TRBJ2-5, with no clear D. This receptor was obtained from a man aged 18 to 30 in good health and CMV-seronegative. The CDR3 loop reads CASSLSGTPAETQYF. The DNA for the CDR3 is TGTGCCAGCAGCTTATCAGGCACTCCGGCGGAGACCCAGTACTTC.